The next 2 T cell receptor beta chains were all read from a single sample in a study of T cells in Graves' hyperthyroidism and ophthalmopathy. Amplification targeted TCR beta CDR3 regions from RNA transcripts. TCR CDR3 underwent first-round RT-PCR with the HTBI primer set. One entry per CDR3 protein results from TCRdb running MiXCR on the multiplex PCR reads. The data contain more than 300,000 distinct CDR3 sequences, 17% of them singletons. Sequenced sample: blood. Receptors were obtained from a woman in her thirties with Graves' hyperthyroidism that later progressed to Graves' ophthalmopathy.

This clonotype was counted many times. This chain links TRBV28 with TRBJ1-3, with D hard to call. Germline-derived CDR1 and CDR2 are MDHEN and SYDVKM. V was shortened by 6 bases and J by 0 bases, with 12 bases between the two germline ends. The CDR3 has 15 amino acids. CDR3 residues: CASSPATVSGNTIYF. CDR3 in DNA: TGTGCCAGCAGCCCCGCGACCGTCTCTGGAAACACCATATATTTT.

This clonotype was recorded at least ten times. This chain joins TRBV7-2 and TRBJ2-7; D remains unclear. Trimming removed 0 bases at V and 3 bases at J, with 12 bases between. The CDR3 extends over 15 amino acids. Germline loops: CDR1 SGHTA, CDR2 FQGNSA. CDR3 in amino acids: CASSLALGTYYEQYF. CDR3 DNA sequence: TGTGCCAGCAGCTTAGCGCTAGGCACCTACTACGAGCAGTACTTC.